This TCR beta chain stems from a study of response to subunit inactivated influenza vaccine. Comments on this clonotype: Its antigen remains unidentified.

The study's findings and limits: After each seasonal influenza vaccination, few new T cells are recruited, the authors suggested.

Germline-derived CDR1 and CDR2 are ENHRY and SYGVKD. V was clipped by 4 bases and J by 5 bases, with 15 bases between them. This CDR3 is built from 15 residues. TCRdb itself ran the RT-PCR reads through MiXCR, one entry per CDR3 protein. This table has about 520,000 distinct CDR3 sequences, about 25% appearing once. The sample here was CD4+ T cells sorted from PBMCs, taken 5 days after vaccination. This clonotype originated in a man aged 45-65 years who received an inactivated influenza vaccine. The rearrangement joins TRBV10-3 to TRBJ2-1, with a weak D call TRBD2 (5 bases). The CDR3 sequence: CAISGGRGFNNEQFF. In DNA, the CDR3 is TGTGCCATCAGTGGGGGTCGGGGATTCAACAATGAGCAGTTCTTC.